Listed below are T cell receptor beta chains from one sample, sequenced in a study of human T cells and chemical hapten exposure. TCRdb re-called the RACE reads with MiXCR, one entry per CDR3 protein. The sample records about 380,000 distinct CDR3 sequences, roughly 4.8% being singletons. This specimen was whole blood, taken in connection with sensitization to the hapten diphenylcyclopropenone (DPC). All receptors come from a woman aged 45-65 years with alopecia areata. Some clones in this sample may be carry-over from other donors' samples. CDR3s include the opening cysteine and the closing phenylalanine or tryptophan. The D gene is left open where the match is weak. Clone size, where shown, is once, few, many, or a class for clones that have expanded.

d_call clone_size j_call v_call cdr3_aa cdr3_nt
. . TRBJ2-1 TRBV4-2 CASSQVGSEYNEQFF TGTGCCAGCAGCCAAGTCGGTAGCGAGTACAATGAGCAGTTCTTC
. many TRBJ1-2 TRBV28 CASSFRTGADVRRAGYTF TGTGCCAGCAGTTTTAGAACCGGGGCGGATGTAAGGCGGGCTGGCTACACCTTC
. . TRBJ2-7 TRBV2 CASGGQGDYEQYF TGTGCCAGCGGGGGGCAGGGGGACTACGAGCAGTACTTC
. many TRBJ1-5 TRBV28 CANAGRGQPQHF TGTGCCAATGCGGGGAGGGGTCAGCCCCAGCATTTT
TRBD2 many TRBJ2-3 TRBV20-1 CSAGRLAGTDTQYF TGCAGTGCGGGGAGACTAGCGGGCACAGATACGCAGTATTTT
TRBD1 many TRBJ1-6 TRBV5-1 CASSRTGQSSYNSPLHF TGCGCCAGCAGCCGGACAGGGCAGAGCTCCTATAATTCACCCCTCCACTTT
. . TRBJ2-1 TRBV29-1 CSVVGPTSNLPNEQFF TGCAGCGTCGTTGGGCCAACTAGCAATCTCCCCAATGAGCAGTTCTTC
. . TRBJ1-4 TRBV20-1 CREARQKLFF TGCAGGGAGGCCAGGCAAAAACTGTTTTTT
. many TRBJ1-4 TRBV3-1 CASSTTRRSNEKLFF TGTGCCAGCAGCACAACCCGGCGCTCTAATGAAAAACTGTTTTTT
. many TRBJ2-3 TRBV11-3 CASSPPDSTDTQYF TGTGCCAGCAGCCCGCCGGACAGTACAGATACGCAGTATTTT
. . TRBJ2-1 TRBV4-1 CASSQAESSYNEQFF TGCGCCAGCAGCCAGGCGGAGAGCTCCTACAATGAGCAGTTCTTC
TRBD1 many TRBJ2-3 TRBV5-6 CASSPWDRGTDTQYF TGTGCCAGCAGCCCGTGGGACAGGGGCACGGATACGCAGTATTTT
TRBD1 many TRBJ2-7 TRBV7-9 CASSQRGGQVVYEQYF TGTGCCAGCAGCCAAAGAGGGGGACAGGTGGTTTACGAGCAGTACTTC
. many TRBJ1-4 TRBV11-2 CASSLPPIFWHEKLFF TGTGCCAGCAGCTTACCTCCAATTTTCTGGCATGAAAAACTGTTTTTT
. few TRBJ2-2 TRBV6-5 CASSYSPGTPAGELFF TGTGCCAGCAGTTACTCCCCCGGGACCCCGGCCGGGGAGCTGTTTTTT
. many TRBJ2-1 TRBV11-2 CASSITLSYNEQFF TGTGCCAGCAGCATAACGCTCTCCTACAATGAGCAGTTCTTC
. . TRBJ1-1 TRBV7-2 CASSWASFTEAFF TGTGCCAGCAGCTGGGCGTCGTTCACTGAAGCTTTCTTT
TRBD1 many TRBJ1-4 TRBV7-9 CASSSLTGASPKLFF TGTGCCAGCAGCTCCCTGACAGGGGCAAGTCCAAAACTGTTTTTT
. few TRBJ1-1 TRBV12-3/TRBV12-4 CASSFGASGAFF TGTGCCAGCAGTTTTGGGGCATCGGGGGCTTTCTTT
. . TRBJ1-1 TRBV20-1 CSARDAATEAFF TGCAGTGCTAGAGACGCAGCTACTGAAGCTTTCTTT
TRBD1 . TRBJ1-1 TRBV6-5 CASSLSGQSANTEAFF TGTGCCAGCAGCCTATCGGGACAGTCCGCTAACACTGAAGCTTTCTTT
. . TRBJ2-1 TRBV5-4 CASSLLGKQFF TGTGCCAGCAGCTTGTTGGGGAAGCAGTTCTTC
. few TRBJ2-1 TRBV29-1 CSVGLSSYNEQFF TGCAGCGTTGGACTATCCTCCTACAATGAGCAGTTCTTC
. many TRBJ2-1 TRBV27 CASSLYFPNEQFF TGTGCCAGCAGTTTATACTTCCCCAATGAGCAGTTCTTC
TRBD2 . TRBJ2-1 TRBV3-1 CASSPLGLAGGSSVF TGTGCCAGCAGCCCCCTGGGACTAGCGGGGGGCTCGAGCGTCTTC